These 11 T cell receptor beta chains share one sample of origin, sequenced in a study of T cells in Graves' hyperthyroidism and ophthalmopathy. There were TCR beta CDR3 regions amplified from RNA transcripts. HTBI primers were the set used in a first-round RT-PCR of the TCR CDR3. TCRdb processed the multiplex PCR reads anew with MiXCR; each CDR3 protein has one entry. The repertoire holds over 450,000 distinct CDR3 sequences, with over 15% as singletons. Sequenced input: blood. These receptors came from a woman aged 18-29 years with Graves' ophthalmopathy.

The chain has TRBV4-1 and TRBJ1-2, with D possibly matching TRBD1 (5 bases). This CDR3 comprises 17 residues. The V gene's germline CDR1 is MGHRA and CDR2 YSYEKL. Trimming shortened V by 0 bases and J by 4 bases, and 18 bases separated the two germline ends. The CDR3 DNA reads TGCGCCAGCAGCCAAGAATCCGGGACCGCTCCCATCTATGGCTACACCTTC. Protein: CASSQESGTAPIYGYTF.

This clonotype was detected many times. The gene calls are TRBV5-1 and TRBJ1-1; D is unclear. Germline V gives CDR1 SGHRS, CDR2 YFSETQ. Trimming shortened V by 0 bases and J by 8 bases, and 14 bases separated the two germline ends. This CDR3 has 14 residues. CDR3 region: CASSLAGRKSEAFF. The CDR3 DNA is TGCGCCAGCAGCTTGGCGGGCAGGAAGAGCGAAGCTTTCTTT.

The chain is built from TRBV19 and TRBJ1-1, with a possible D match to TRBD1 (5 bases). Trimming pared 6 bases from V and 4 bases from J, leaving 21 bases between. This CDR3 comprises 16 residues. Germline V gene sequence: CDR1 LNHDA, CDR2 SQIVND (reference sequence). For the CDR3, the DNA is TGTGCCAGTAGCCCACGGGGCAGGCAGCAGAGCACTGAAGCTTTCTTT. Its protein product is CASSPRGRQQSTEAFF.

The chain is built from TRBV20-1 and TRBJ1-2; the D gene is possibly TRBD1 (6 bases). The V gene's germline CDR1 is DFQATT and CDR2 SNEGSKA (reference sequence). Trimming took 0 bases from V and 0 from J, leaving 8 bases between them. CDR3 length: 14 residues. The CDR3, as DNA: TGCAGTGCTAGAGACAGGGGCACTAACTATGGCTACACCTTC. This sequence encodes CSARDRGTNYGYTF.

This clonotype was recorded many times. The V call is TRBV7-6, the J call TRBJ2-7, with TRBD1 matching over 11 bases. CDR3 size: 15 residues. Germline V gives CDR1 SGHVS, CDR2 FNYEAQ. J was trimmed by 4 bases and V by 4 bases; bases with no gene match: 6. The CDR3 DNA follows: TGTGCCAGCAGCTACAGGACAGGGGGCGGGTACGAGCAGTACTTC. It yields the protein CASSYRTGGGYEQYF.

This clonotype has a handful of counts. The chain recombines TRBV13 with TRBJ1-3, with TRBD1 as a possible D gene (5 bases). The V end was cut by 1 base, the J end by 4 bases, with 8 bases between. The CDR3 has 14 residues. Germline lookup yields CDR1 PRHDT and CDR2 FYEKMQ (reference sequence). In DNA, the CDR3 is TGTGCCAGCAGCTTAGAAGGGGAGGGAAACACCATATATTTT. This translates into CASSLEGEGNTIYF.

In its sample, this clonotype was seen many times. The chain carries TRBV28 and TRBJ1-2; D unresolved. The CDR3 sequence is 15 residues long. Between the trimmed V and J ends, which lost 6 bases and 4 bases, there was a span of 18 bases. The germline CDR1 and CDR2 sequences are MDHEN and SYDVKM. CDR3 amino acids: CASRPHLGRGYGYTF. The CDR3 nucleotides read TGTGCCAGCAGACCACACCTCGGCCGGGGCTATGGCTACACCTTC.

The chain employs TRBV19 and TRBJ1-2, with a tentative D call TRBD1 (5 bases). Germline V gene data show CDR1 as LNHDA and CDR2 as SQIVND (reference sequence). The V end lost 3 bases, the J end lost 4 bases, and 12 bases lay between the germline ends. The CDR3 covers 14 residues. As DNA, the CDR3 is TGTGCCAGTAGTATCGGGTCAGGGCCCTATGGCTACACCTTC. This sequence encodes CASSIGSGPYGYTF.

In nucleotides, the CDR3 is TGTGCCAGCAGTAGGAGGGGGATTTACACTGAAGCTTTCTTT. It translates to CASSRRGIYTEAFF. The chain employs TRBV28 and TRBJ1-1; D is perhaps TRBD1 (6 bases). Trimming removed 5 bases at V and 3 bases at J, with 13 bases between. The CDR3 extends over 14 amino acids. Germline V lookup: CDR1 MDHEN, CDR2 SYDVKM.

This clonotype was detected many times. The rearrangement joins TRBV28 to TRBJ1-1, with TRBD1 matching over 7 bases. Looked up from germline, CDR1 is MDHEN and CDR2 is SYDVKM. The CDR3 is made up of 14 amino acids. The V gene end was trimmed by 6 bases and the J gene end by 6 bases; junction bases not matched to a gene: 10. CDR3 sequence: CASSPWTGRAEAFF. CDR3 nucleotide sequence: TGTGCCAGCAGCCCTTGGACAGGCCGAGCTGAAGCTTTCTTT.

This clonotype was detected ten times or more. V gene TRBV29-1 combines with J gene TRBJ2-2; D unresolved. Trimming pared 3 bases from V and 1 base from J, leaving 0 bases between. CDR3 length equals 11 residues. Germline assignment: CDR1 SQVTM and CDR2 ANQGSEA. The CDR3 loop reads CSVENTGELFF. The CDR3 region has the DNA TGCAGCGTTGAGAACACCGGGGAGCTGTTTTTT.